This T cell receptor beta chain was captured by sequencing in a study of blood T cells in healthy people across ages. This CDR3 is built from 13 residues. Trimming removed 8 bases at V and 1 base at J, with 6 bases between. The germline CDR1 and CDR2 sequences are SNHLY and FYNNEI. Primers used in a second PCR of roughly 6 to 11 cycles were a sample-barcoded 5' primer and a J-beta primer mix. Sequencing yielded, for each sample, at least 3 million paired-end reads carrying CDR3. Each CDR3 protein is one row after TCRdb ran MiXCR on the 5' RACE reads. The table includes 650,000 to 800,000 distinct CDR3 sequences, about 51% detected once.

This TCR came from a woman aged 80 or older in good health. Sequenced sample: blood. The V and J genes are TRBV2 and TRBJ2-6; D uncertain. The CDR3 loop is CASLLSGANVLTF. The CDR3 DNA reads TGTGCCAGCCTATTGTCTGGGGCCAACGTCCTGACTTTC.